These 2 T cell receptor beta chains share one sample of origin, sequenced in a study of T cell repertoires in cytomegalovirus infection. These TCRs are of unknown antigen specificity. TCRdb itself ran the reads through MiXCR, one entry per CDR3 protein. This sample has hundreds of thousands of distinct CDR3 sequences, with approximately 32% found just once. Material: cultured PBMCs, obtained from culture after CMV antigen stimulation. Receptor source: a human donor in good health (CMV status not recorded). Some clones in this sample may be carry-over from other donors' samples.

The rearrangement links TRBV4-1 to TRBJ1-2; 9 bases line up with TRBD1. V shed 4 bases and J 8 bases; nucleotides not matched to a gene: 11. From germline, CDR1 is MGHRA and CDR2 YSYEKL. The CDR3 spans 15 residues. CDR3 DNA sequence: TGCGCCAGCAGCCCTCCCCGGACAGGGGAGAAAGGCTACACCTTC. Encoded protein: CASSPPRTGEKGYTF.

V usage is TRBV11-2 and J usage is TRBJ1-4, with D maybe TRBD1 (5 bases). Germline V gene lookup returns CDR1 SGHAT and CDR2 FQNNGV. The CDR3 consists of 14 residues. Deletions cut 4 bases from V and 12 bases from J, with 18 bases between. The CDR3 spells CASSSIAAPQELFF. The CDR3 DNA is TGTGCCAGCAGCTCCATTGCGGCTCCACAGGAACTGTTTTTT.